The source of this TCR beta chain is a study of T cells in Graves' hyperthyroidism and ophthalmopathy. Study-level results: Ophthalmopathy and stable hyperthyroidism were separated by a 13 V-J model.

This clonotype came up many times. Its antigen remains unidentified. TCR beta CDR3 sequences were amplified from RNA transcripts. TCR CDR3 regions were first amplified by RT-PCR with HTBI primers. TCRdb re-analysed the multiplex PCR reads in MiXCR, keeping a single row per CDR3 protein. The sample yields about 400,000 distinct CDR3 sequences, roughly an eighth seen once. Each 10 ml fresh peripheral blood draw supplied the PBMCs. CDR3 length: 13 amino acids. V trimming: 6 bases; J trimming: 5 bases; junction bases outside the gene matches: 4. What was sequenced was blood. The origin of this receptor is a woman between 18 and 29 years old with Graves' hyperthyroidism. This chain uses TRBV12-3 or TRBV12-4 with TRBJ2-5; 9 nucleotides agree with TRBD2. CDR3 in amino acids: CASRPAGGETQYF. Written as DNA, the CDR3 is TGTGCCAGCAGGCCAGCGGGAGGTGAGACCCAGTACTTC.